The following is a T cell receptor (beta chain) sequence with its context. Its antigen is undetermined. There are 13 residues in the CDR3. Germline CDR1 reads KGHSH; CDR2 reads LQKENI. V lost 3 bases, J lost 1 base, and 7 bases lay in between. Produced via immunoSEQ multiplex PCR; TCRdb's table is partial and in-frame only. The table shows 200,000 to 300,000 clones, with 85% to 95% occurring only once. The data derive from a study of T cell responses to AZD1222 COVID-19 vaccine. For the study at large: Second-dose intervals near 4 or 12 weeks were combined.

Study results and caveats: Sampling that yielded the repertoires occurred only after the peak T cell response. Spike was spanned by vaccine-associated CD4 TCRs, with dominance at 160-218 and 743-854.

The specimen was peripheral blood, collected on day 0 of AZD1222 vaccination. The receptor was derived from an adult in good health. This chain joins TRBV18 and TRBJ2-7; a weak D match, TRBD1 (6 bases). The CDR3 is CASSPGQSYEQYF. The CDR3 DNA reads as TGTGCCAGCTCACCGGGACAATCCTACGAGCAGTACTTC. The whole variable domain, remainder taken from reference TRBV18 and TRBJ2-7, is NAGVMQNPRHLVRRRGQEARLRCSPMKGHSHVYWYRQLPEEGLKFMVYLQKENIIDESGMPKERFSAEFPKEGPSILRIQQVVRGDSAAYFCASSPGQSYEQYFGPGTRLTVT.